This T cell receptor (beta chain) was identified during a study of blood T cell repertoires in COVID-19. CDR3 length equals 16 residues. CDR1 LNHDA and CDR2 SQIVND come from the germline V gene (reference sequence). Trimming removed 6 bases from V and 3 bases from J; junction bases left unmatched: 10. Ages ranged from roughly 18 to 95 years, with residence in about two dozen US areas. Clinical history reported by participants formed the basis on which cohorts were assigned. Either two negative PCRs, clearance, or symptom resolution qualified Cohort 3 donors as recovered. TCRdb's table, derived via immunoSEQ multiplex PCR, lists solely in-frame clones and lacks some. The sample contains fewer than 200,000 clones, under 90% of which appear only once.

This sequence joins TRBV19 and TRBJ2-3; 9 bases are shared with TRBD2. The sequence was collected from a man between 50 and 59 years old who had recovered from COVID-19. The sequencing input was PBMCs or T cells enriched from blood (not recorded which). CDR3 DNA sequence: TGTGCCAGTAGAAATGAAGCGGGGGGAGGTACAGATACGCAGTATTTT. Its protein product is CASRNEAGGGTDTQYF.